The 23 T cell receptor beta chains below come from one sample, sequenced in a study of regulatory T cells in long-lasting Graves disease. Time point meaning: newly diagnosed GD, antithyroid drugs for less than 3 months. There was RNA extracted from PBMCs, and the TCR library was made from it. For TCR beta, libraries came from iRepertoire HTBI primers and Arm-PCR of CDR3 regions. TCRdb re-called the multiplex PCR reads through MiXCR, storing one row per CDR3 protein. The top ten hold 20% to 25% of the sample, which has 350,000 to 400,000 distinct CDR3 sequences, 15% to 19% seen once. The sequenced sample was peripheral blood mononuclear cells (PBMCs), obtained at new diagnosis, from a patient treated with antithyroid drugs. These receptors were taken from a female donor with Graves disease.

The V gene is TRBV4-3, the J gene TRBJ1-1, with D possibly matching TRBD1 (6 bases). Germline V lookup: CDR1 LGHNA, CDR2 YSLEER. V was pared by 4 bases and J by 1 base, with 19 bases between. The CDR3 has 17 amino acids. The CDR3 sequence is CASSPAPYRASNTEAFF. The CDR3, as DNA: TGCGCCAGCAGCCCCGCACCCTACAGGGCCTCGAACACTGAAGCTTTCTTT.

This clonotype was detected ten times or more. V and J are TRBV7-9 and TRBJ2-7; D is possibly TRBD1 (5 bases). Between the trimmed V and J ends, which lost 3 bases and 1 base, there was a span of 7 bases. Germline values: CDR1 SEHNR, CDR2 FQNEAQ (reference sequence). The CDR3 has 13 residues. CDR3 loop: CASSFPGSYEQYF. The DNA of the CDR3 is TGTGCCAGCAGCTTCCCAGGGTCCTACGAGCAGTACTTC.

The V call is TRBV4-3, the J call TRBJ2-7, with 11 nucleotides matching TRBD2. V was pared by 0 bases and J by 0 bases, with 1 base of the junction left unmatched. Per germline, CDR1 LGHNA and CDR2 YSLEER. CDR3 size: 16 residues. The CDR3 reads CASSQDTSGSSYEQYF. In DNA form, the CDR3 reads TGCGCCAGCAGCCAAGATACTAGCGGGAGCTCCTACGAGCAGTACTTC.

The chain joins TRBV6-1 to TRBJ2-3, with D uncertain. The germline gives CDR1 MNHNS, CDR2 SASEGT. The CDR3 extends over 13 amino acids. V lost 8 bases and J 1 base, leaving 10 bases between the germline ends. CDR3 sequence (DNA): TGTGCCAGCGTCCGGGCGGGCACAGATACGCAGTATTTT. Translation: CASVRAGTDTQYF.

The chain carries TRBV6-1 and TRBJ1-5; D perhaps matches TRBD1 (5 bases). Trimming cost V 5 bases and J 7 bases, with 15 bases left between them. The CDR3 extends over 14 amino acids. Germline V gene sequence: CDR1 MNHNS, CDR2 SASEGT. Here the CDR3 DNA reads TGTGCCAGCAGTCCCCCCAGCCGGGGGCAGCCCCAGCATTTT. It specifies CASSPPSRGQPQHF.

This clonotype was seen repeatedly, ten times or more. The DNA of the CDR3 is TGTGCCACCAGTGATGCTACTAGCGGGAGTGGTAAGGGTGAGCAGTTCTTC. This sequence encodes CATSDATSGSGKGEQFF. The chain carries TRBV24-1 and TRBJ2-1; TRBD2 matches at 11 bases. CDR3 size: 17 residues. The germline gives CDR1 KGHDR, CDR2 SFDVKD. J gave up 9 bases and V 3 bases, and 12 bases lay outside the gene matches.

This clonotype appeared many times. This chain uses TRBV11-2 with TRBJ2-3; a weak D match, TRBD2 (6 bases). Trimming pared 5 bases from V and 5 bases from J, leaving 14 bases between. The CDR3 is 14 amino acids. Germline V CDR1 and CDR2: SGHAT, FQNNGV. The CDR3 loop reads CASSPTRGGDTQYF. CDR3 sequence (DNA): TGTGCCAGCAGCCCGACGCGGGGCGGAGATACGCAGTATTTT.

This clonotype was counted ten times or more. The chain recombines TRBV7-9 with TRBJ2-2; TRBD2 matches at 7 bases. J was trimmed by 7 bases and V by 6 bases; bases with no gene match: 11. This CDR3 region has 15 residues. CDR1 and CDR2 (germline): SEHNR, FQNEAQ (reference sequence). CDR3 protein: CASRPTSEIIGELFF. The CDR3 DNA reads TGTGCCAGCAGACCTACTAGCGAGATAATCGGGGAGCTGTTTTTT.

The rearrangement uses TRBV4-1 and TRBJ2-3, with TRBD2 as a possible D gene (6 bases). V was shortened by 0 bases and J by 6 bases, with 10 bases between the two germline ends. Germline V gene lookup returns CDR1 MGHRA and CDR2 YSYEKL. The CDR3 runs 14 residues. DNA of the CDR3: TGCGCCAGCAGCCAAGATCCAGGAGGGGATACGCAGTATTTT. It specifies CASSQDPGGDTQYF.

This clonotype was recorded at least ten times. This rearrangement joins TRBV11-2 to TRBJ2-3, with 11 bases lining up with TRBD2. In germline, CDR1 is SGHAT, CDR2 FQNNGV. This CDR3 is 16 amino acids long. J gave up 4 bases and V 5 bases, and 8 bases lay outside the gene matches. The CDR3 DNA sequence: TGTGCCAGCAGCCCCCGGACTAGCGGGTTTCCAGATACGCAGTATTTT. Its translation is CASSPRTSGFPDTQYF.

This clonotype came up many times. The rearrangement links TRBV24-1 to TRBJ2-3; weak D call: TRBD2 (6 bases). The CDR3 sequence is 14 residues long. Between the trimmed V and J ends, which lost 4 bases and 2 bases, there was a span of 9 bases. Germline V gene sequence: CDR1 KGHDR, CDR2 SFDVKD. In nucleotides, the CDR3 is TGTGCCACCAGTGACTGGGAGGCCACAGATACGCAGTATTTT. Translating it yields CATSDWEATDTQYF.

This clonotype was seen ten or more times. The CDR3 here is CASSPLRGTSFLRDTQYF. In nucleotides, the CDR3 is TGTGCCAGCAGCCCACTACGGGGGACTAGCTTTCTTCGGGATACGCAGTATTTT. V usage is TRBV11-2 and J usage is TRBJ2-3, with 9 bases aligning to TRBD2. The CDR3 is 18 amino acids. V shed 5 bases, J shed 6 bases, and the junction held 18 bases outside the gene matches. CDR1 and CDR2 (germline): SGHAT, FQNNGV.

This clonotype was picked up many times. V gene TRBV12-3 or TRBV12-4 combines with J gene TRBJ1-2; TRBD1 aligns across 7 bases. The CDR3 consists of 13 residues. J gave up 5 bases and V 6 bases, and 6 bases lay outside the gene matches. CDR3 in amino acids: CASRLDRSYGYTF. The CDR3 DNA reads TGTGCCAGCAGACTGGACAGGTCGTATGGCTACACCTTC.

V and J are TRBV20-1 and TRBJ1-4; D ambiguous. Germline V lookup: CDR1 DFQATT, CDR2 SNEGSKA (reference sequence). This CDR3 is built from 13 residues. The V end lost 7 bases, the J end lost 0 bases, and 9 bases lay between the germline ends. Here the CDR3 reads CSGREATNEKLFF. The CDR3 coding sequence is TGCAGTGGTAGGGAGGCAACTAATGAAAAACTGTTTTTT.

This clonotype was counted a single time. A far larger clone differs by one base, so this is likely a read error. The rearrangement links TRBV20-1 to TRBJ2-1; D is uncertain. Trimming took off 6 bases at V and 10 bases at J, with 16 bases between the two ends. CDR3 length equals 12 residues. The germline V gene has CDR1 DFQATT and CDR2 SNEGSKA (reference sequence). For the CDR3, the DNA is TGCAGTGCCCCCGGAGAAGGGTACGAGCAGTTCTTC. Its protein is CSAPGEGYEQFF.

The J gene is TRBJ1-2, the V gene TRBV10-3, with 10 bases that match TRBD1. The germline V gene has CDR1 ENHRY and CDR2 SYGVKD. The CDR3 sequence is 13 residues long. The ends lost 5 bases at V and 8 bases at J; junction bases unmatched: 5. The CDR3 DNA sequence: TGTGCCATCAGTCCAGACAGGGGGCTCGGCTACACCTTC. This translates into CAISPDRGLGYTF.

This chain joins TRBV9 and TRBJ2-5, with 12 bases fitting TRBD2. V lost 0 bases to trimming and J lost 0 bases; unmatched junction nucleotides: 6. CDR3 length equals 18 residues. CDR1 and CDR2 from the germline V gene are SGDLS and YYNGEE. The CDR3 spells CASSVDPSGGEYQETQYF. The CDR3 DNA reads TGTGCCAGCAGCGTAGATCCTAGCGGGGGGGAGTACCAAGAGACCCAGTACTTC.

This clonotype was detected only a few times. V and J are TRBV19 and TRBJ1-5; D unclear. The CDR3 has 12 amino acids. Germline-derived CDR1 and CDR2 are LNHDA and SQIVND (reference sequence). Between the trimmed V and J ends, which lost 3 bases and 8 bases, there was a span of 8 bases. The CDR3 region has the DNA TGTGCCAGTAGTATTAGATCTAAGCCCCAGCATTTT. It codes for CASSIRSKPQHF.

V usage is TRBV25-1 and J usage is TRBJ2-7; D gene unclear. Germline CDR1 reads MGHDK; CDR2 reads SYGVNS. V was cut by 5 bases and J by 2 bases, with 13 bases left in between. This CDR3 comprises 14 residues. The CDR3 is CASSLHQNAYEQYF. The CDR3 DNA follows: TGTGCCAGCAGTCTCCACCAGAATGCCTACGAGCAGTACTTC.

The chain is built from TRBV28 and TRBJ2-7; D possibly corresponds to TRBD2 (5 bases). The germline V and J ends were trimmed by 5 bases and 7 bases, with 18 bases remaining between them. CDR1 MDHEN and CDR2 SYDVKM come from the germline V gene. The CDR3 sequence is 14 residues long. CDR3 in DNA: TGTGCCAGCAGTGGCTGGGCAGGTTCGGGAGAGCAGTACTTC. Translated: CASSGWAGSGEQYF.

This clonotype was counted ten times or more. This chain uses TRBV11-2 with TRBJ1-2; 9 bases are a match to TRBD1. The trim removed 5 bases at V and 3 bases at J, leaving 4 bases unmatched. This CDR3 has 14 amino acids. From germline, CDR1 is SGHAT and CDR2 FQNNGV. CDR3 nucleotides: TGTGCCAGCAGCGTCGACAGGGGGGACTATGGCTACACCTTC. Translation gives CASSVDRGDYGYTF.

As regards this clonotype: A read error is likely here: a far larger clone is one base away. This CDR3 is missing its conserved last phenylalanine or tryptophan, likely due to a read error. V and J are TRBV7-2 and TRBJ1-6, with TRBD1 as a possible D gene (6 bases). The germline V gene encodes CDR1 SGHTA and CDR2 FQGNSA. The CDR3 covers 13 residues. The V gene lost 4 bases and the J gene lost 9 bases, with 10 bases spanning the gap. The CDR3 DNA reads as TGTGCCAGCAGCTCCCCCAGGGGTTCACCCCTCCACCTT. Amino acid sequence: CASSSPRGSPLHL.

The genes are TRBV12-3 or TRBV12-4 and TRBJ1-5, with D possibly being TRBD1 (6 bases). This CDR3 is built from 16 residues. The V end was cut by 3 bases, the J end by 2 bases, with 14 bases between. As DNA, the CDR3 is TGTGCCAGCAGTTTCTCAGGGGCTGGGGGCAATCAGCCCCAGCATTTT. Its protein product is CASSFSGAGGNQPQHF.